This T cell receptor (beta chain) was recorded in a study of shared clonotypes between healthy human individuals. Study-level background: Three plates were used per donor for CD4 naive, three for CD4 memory, two for CD8 naive and one for CD8 memory.

This clone came up once. V dropped 6 bases and J dropped 6; count of bases not matched to a gene: 4. In germline, CDR1 is MGHRA, CDR2 YSYEKL. The CDR3 runs to 13 residues. TCRdb's table, derived via immunoSEQ multiplex PCR, lists solely in-frame clones and lacks some. The sample holds around 690,000 clones; 80% to 95% are singletons and the top ten take 34%. The V gene is TRBV4-1, the J gene TRBJ1-4, with TRBD1 matching 7 bases. The sample comprised memory CD8+ T cells from PBMCs. Subset indicated: CD45RO+ cells pooled with CCR7-negative TemRA cells. This TCR was recovered from a man aged 18 to 35 in good health. Some clones in this sample may be carry-over from other donors' samples. The CDR3: CASRRTGHEKLFF. Written as DNA, the CDR3 is TGCGCCAGCAGAAGGACAGGACATGAAAAACTGTTTTTT.